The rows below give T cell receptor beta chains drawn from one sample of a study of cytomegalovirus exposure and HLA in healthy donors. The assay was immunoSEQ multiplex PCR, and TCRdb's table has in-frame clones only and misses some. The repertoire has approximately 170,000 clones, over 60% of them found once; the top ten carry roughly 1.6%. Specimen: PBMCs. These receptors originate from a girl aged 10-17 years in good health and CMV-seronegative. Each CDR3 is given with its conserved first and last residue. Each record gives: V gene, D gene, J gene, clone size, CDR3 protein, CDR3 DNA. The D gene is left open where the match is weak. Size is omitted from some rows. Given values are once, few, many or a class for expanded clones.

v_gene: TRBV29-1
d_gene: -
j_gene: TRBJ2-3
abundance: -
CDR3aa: CSVVLAWGDTGDTQYF
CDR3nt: TGCAGCGTTGTTCTCGCATGGGGCGATACGGGAGATACGCAGTATTTT

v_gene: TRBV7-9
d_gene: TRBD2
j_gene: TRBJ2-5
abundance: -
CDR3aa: CASSLVGTSGGQEEAQYF
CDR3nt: TGTGCCAGCAGCTTAGTTGGGACTAGCGGGGGGCAGGAAGAGGCCCAGTACTTC

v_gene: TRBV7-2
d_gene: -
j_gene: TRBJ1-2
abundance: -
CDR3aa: CASSYPAGRYGYTF
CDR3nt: TGTGCCAGCAGCTATCCGGCAGGGCGCTATGGCTACACCTTC

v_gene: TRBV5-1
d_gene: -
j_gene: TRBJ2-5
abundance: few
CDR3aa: CASSPGVTQTQYF
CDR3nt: TGCGCCAGCAGCCCAGGGGTGACACAGACCCAGTACTTC

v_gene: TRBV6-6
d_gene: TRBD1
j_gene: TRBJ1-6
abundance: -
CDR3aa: CASSSTGTGYNSPLHF
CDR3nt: TGTGCCAGCAGCAGCACGGGGACAGGCTATAATTCACCCCTCCACTTT

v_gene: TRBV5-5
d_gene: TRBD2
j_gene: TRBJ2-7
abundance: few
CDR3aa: CASSLGLSGDLSEQYF
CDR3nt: TGTGCCAGCAGCTTGGGGTTGAGCGGGGATCTGAGCGAGCAGTACTTC

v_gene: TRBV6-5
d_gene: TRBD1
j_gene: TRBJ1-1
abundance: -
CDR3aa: CASSQNRGRGTEAFF
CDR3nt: TGTGCCAGCAGCCAGAACAGGGGGAGAGGCACTGAAGCTTTCTTT

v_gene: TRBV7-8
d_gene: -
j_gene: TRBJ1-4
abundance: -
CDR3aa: CASSRGWGGNEKLFF
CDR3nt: TGTGCCAGCAGCCGAGGGTGGGGGGGTAATGAAAAACTGTTTTTT

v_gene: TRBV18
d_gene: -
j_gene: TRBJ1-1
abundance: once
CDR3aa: CASSQQESNTEAFF
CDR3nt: TGTGCCAGCTCACAACAGGAATCGAACACTGAAGCTTTCTTT

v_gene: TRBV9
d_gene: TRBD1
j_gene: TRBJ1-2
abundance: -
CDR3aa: CASSEPGTAGVGTF
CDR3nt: TGTGCCAGCAGCGAGCCCGGGACAGCCGGTGTAGGCACCTTC

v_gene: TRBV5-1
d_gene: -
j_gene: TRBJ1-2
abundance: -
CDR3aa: CASSRKDGEGYTF
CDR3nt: TGCGCCAGCAGCAGGAAGGACGGGGAAGGCTACACCTTC

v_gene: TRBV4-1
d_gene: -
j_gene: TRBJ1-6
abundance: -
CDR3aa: CASSPGEILSSYNSPLHF
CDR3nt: TGCGCCAGCAGCCCGGGGGAGATACTGAGCTCCTATAATTCACCCCTCCACTTT

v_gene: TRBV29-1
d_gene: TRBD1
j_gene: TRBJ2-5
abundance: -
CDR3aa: CSLTGTDQETQYF
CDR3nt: TGCAGCTTAACCGGGACAGATCAAGAGACCCAGTACTTC

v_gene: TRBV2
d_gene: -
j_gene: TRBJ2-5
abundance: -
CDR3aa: CASTGQQETQYF
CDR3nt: TGTGCCAGCACAGGACAGCAAGAGACCCAGTACTTC

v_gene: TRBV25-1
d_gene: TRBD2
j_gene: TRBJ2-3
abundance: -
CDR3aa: CASSSLAREPKDTQYF
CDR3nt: TGTGCCAGCAGTTCCTTAGCGCGGGAGCCTAAGGATACGCAGTATTTT

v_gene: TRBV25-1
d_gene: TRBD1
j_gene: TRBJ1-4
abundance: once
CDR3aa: CASSQVRTGPATNEKLFF
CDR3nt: TGTGCCAGCAGTCAAGTCAGGACAGGCCCTGCAACTAATGAAAAACTGTTTTTT

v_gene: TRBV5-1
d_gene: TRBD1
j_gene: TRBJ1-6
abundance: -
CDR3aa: CASRTGPMDSPLHF
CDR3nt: TGCGCCAGCAGGACAGGGCCGATGGATTCACCCCTCCACTTT

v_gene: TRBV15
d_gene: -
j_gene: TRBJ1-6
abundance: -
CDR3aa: CATSTLNSPLHF
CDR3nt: TGTGCCACCAGCACTCTTAATTCACCCCTCCACTTT

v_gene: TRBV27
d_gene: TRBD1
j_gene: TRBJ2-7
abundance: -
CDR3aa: CASHSERTGGYEQYF
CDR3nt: TGTGCCAGCCATTCAGAAAGGACAGGGGGCTACGAGCAGTACTTC

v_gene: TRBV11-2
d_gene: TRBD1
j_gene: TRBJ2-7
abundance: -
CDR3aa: CASSPGTGAYEQYF
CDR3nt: TGTGCCAGCAGCCCCGGGACAGGGGCCTACGAGCAGTACTTC

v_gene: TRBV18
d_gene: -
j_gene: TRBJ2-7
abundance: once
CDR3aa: CASSPNEADYEQYF
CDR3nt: TGTGCCAGCTCACCAAACGAGGCAGACTACGAGCAGTACTTC

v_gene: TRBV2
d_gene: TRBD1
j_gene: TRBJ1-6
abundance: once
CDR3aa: CASSLGQDNSPLHF
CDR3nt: TGTGCCAGCAGTTTGGGACAGGATAATTCACCCCTCCACTTT

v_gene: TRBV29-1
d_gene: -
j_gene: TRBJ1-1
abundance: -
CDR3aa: CSVVLGSGTEAFF
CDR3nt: TGCAGCGTTGTGCTGGGATCGGGGACTGAAGCTTTCTTT

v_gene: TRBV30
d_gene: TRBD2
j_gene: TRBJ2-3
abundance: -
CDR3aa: CAWSPLGLARRDTQYF
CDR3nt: TGTGCCTGGAGTCCACTGGGACTAGCCCGTCGCGATACGCAGTATTTT

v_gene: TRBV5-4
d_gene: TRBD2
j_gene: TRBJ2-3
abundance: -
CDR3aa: CASSSGGLAGGTDTQYF
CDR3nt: TGTGCCAGCAGCTCGGGAGGACTAGCGGGGGGAACAGATACGCAGTATTTT

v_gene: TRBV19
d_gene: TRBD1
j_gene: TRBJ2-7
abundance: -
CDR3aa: CASSARDSSGYEQYF
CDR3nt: TGTGCCAGTAGTGCCCGGGACAGTTCGGGGTACGAGCAGTACTTC

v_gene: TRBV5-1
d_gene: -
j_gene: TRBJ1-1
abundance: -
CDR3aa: CASSLRPGNTEAFF
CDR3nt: TGCGCCAGCAGCTTGAGGCCGGGGAACACTGAAGCTTTCTTT

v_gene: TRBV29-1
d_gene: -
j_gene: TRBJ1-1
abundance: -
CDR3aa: CSVRRTVMNTEAFF
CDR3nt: TGCAGCGTTCGACGGACTGTCATGAACACTGAAGCTTTCTTT

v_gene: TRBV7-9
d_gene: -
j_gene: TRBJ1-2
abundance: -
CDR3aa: CASSLRSPYGYTF
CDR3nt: TGTGCCAGCAGTTTGAGATCGCCGTATGGCTACACCTTC

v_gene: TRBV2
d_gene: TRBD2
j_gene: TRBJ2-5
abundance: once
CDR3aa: CASSDMGREVETQYF
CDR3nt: TGTGCCAGCAGTGACATGGGGCGGGAGGTGGAGACCCAGTACTTC

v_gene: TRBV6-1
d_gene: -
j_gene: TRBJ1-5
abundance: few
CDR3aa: CASSDQRSQPQHF
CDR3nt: TGTGCCAGCAGTGACCAGCGTAGTCAGCCCCAGCATTTT

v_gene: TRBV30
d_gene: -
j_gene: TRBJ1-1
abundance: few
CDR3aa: CASPGQNTEAFF
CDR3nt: TGTGCCTCTCCGGGACAGAACACTGAAGCTTTCTTT

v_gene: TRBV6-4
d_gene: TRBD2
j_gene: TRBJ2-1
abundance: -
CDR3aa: CASSAGTSGDNEQFF
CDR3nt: TGTGCCAGCAGTGCGGGGACTAGCGGGGACAATGAGCAGTTCTTC

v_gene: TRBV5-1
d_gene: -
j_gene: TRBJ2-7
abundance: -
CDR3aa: CASSYRDPYEQYF
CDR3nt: TGCGCCAGCAGCTACAGGGATCCCTACGAGCAGTACTTC

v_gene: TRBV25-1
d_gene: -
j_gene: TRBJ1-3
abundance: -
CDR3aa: CASSPDTAGNTIYF
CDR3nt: TGTGCCAGCAGTCCCGACACAGCAGGAAACACCATATATTTT

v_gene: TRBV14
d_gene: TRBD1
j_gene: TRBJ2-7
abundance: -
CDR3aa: CASSGGTGIGEQYF
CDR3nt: TGTGCCAGCAGCGGCGGGACAGGGATAGGCGAGCAGTACTTC

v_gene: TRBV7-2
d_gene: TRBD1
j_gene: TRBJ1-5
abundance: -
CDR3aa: CASSLDTGGNQPQHF
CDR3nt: TGTGCCAGCAGCTTAGACACAGGGGGAAATCAGCCCCAGCATTTT

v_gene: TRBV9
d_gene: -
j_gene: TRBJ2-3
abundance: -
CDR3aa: CASSVVSVTDTQYF
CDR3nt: TGTGCCAGCAGCGTAGTGTCAGTCACAGATACGCAGTATTTT

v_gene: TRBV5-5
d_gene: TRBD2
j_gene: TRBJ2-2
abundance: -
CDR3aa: CASSNRGLAGTAGELFF
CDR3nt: TGTGCCAGCAGCAACCGTGGACTAGCGGGGACCGCCGGGGAGCTGTTTTTT

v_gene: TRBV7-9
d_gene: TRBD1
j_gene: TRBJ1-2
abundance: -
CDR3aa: CASSPGQGWGYTF
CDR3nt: TGTGCCAGCAGCCCGGGACAGGGCTGGGGCTACACCTTC

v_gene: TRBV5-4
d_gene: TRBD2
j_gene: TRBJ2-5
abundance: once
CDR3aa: CASSLTSGQETQYF
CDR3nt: TGTGCCAGCAGCTTGACTAGCGGCCAAGAGACCCAGTACTTC

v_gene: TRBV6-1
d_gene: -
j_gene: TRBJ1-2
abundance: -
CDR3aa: CASSVTGQGYTF
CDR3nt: TGTGCCAGCAGTGTGACAGGTCAGGGCTACACCTTC

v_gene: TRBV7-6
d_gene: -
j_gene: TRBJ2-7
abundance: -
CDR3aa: CASNLKGGAWDEQYF
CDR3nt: TGTGCCAGCAACTTAAAAGGGGGGGCCTGGGACGAGCAGTACTTC

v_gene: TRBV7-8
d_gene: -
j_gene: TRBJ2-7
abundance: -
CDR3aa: CASSPRGGGRGKAYEQYF
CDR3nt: TGTGCCAGCAGCCCTAGAGGGGGGGGACGGGGGAAGGCCTACGAGCAGTACTTC

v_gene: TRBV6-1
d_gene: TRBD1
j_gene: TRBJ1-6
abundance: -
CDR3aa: CASSGGQASSYNSPLHF
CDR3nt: TGTGCCAGCAGTGGGGGACAGGCGAGCTCCTATAATTCACCCCTCCACTTT